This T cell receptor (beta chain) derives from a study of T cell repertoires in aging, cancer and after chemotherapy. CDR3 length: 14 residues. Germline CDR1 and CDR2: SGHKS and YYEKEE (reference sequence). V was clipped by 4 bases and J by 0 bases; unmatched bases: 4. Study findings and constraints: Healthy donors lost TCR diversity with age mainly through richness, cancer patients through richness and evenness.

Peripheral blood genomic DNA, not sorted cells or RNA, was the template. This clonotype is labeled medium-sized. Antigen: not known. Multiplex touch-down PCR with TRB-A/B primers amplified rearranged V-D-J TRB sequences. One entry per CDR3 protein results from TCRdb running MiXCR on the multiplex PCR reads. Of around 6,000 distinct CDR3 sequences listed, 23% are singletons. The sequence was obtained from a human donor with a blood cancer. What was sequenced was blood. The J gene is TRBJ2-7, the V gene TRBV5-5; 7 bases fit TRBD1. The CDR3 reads CASSMTGNSYEQYF. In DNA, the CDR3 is TGTGCCAGCAGCATGACAGGGAACTCCTACGAGCAGTACTTC. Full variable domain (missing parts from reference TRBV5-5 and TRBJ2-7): DAGVTQSPTHLIKTRGQQVTLRCSPISGHKSVSWYQQVLGQGPQFIFQYYEKEERGRGNFPDRFSARQFPNYSSELNVNALLLGDSALYLCASSMTGNSYEQYFGPGTRLTVT.